What follows describes a single T cell receptor (beta chain). What it binds is not known. Relative to the germline gene, one junction end is altered; a read error may explain this. Use of 60 Vbeta and 13 Jbeta primers characterized the PCR. The method was immunoSEQ multiplex PCR; TCRdb's version includes in-frame clones alone and lacks a portion of them. This repertoire includes about 88,000 clones. This CDR3 is 12 amino acids long. From germline, CDR1 is SQVTM and CDR2 ANQGSEA. This entry is derived from a study of cytomegalovirus exposure and HLA in healthy donors. The study's findings and limits: Reported performance of the classifier showed diagnosis of cytomegalovirus status with high specificity and sensitivity. In vitro testing confirmed a few CMV-associated chains as specific for CMV antigens. 164 TCR beta chains were listed as cytomegalovirus-associated. TRBV6-2, TRBV6-3 and some other V segments were unresolvable in 87-base-pair reads.

The sample comprised PBMCs. The genes are TRBV29-1 and TRBJ2-3; D is possibly TRBD2 (6 bases). The receptor was derived from a girl aged 10 to 17 in good health and CMV-seropositive. CDR3 nucleotide sequence: TGCAGCGTTATCGGGACGGGGGATAAGCAGTATTTT. It specifies CSVIGTGDKQYF.